The subject of this entry is one TCR beta chain. Its matching antigen is unknown. The data stem from a study of T cell clonotyping in hematopoietic cell transplantation. General study results and limits: Pathologically expanded recipient clonotypes increased progressively from day 30 to day 180 as diversity fell. Higher Inverse Simpson Index values in graft donor and pretransplant recipient predicted broader posttransplant TCR diversity. Few recipient clonotypes overlapped donors; over 95% were de novo at given depth.

Recipient blood drawn about 28 days pretransplant and days 30, 100, 180 after. Germline loops: CDR1 LGHNA, CDR2 YNFKEQ. After removal of 0 bases from V and 2 bases from J, the junction contained 3 bases not matched to a gene. This CDR3 is 15 amino acids long. Sequencing used immunoSEQ multiplex PCR; TCRdb keeps in-frame clones, though not all of them. Here the sample spans several thousand clones, 95% to 98% being singletons. The starting material was peripheral blood mononuclear cells, obtained 100 days after allogeneic stem cell transplant. The chain uses TRBV4-2 and TRBJ2-7; 8 nucleotides align to TRBD2. This TCR derives from a male patient between 60 and 69 years old who had an allogeneic stem cell transplant from a related donor, so the T cells may come from the graft donor. Some clones in this sample may be carry-over from other donors' samples. This chain's CDR3 is CASSQDTSGPYEQYF. For the CDR3, the DNA is TGTGCCAGCAGCCAAGATACTAGCGGACCCTACGAGCAGTACTTC.